What follows is one T cell receptor beta chain and its context. Measured with immunoSEQ multiplex PCR; TCRdb has only the in-frame clones, and not every one. The sample shows about 140,000 clones, 84% of them seen only once. This sample is part of a study of blood T cell repertoires in COVID-19. Germline values: CDR1 LNHDA, CDR2 SQIVND (reference sequence). The CDR3 spans 15 residues. The V segment lost 5 bases and the J segment 4 bases; nucleotides outside the gene matches: 5. The chain carries TRBV19 and TRBJ2-6; 7 positions agree with TRBD1. This clonotype was obtained from a man in his sixties with active or convalescent COVID-19. The specimen was peripheral blood. CDR3 DNA sequence: TGTGCCAGTAGTCCAACAGGGGCCGGGGCCAACGTCCTGACTTTC. Translating it yields CASSPTGAGANVLTF. Together with reference TRBV19 and TRBJ2-6, the CDR3 gives the full variable domain: DGGITQSPKYLFRKEGQNVTLSCEQNLNHDAMYWYRQDPGQGLRLIYYSQIVNDFQKGDIAEGYSVSREKKESFPLTVTSAQKNPTAFYLCASSPTGAGANVLTFGAGSRLTVL.